This T cell receptor beta chain was captured by sequencing in a study of shared T cell receptors in the human thymus. Libraries were prepared by immunoSEQ multiplex PCR; TCRdb keeps only in-frame clonotypes and omits some of them. This table holds about 380,000 clones, 85% to 95% found once. This CDR3 spans 14 amino acids. V lost 6 bases and J lost 4; bases outside the gene matches: 8. The germline gives CDR1 LNHDA, CDR2 SQIVND (reference sequence). The chain carries TRBV19 and TRBJ1-2; 7 bases line up with TRBD1. Specimen: thymocytes. This sequence originates from a human donor. CDR3 loop: CASRFSRGPYGYTF. In DNA, the CDR3 is TGTGCCAGTAGGTTTTCTAGGGGGCCCTATGGCTACACCTTC.